Following are 10 T cell receptor beta chains from one sample sequenced in a study of T cell changes during pregnancy in multiple sclerosis. Using immunoSEQ multiplex PCR, the repertoire was profiled, and TCRdb retains in-frame clones only, with some absent. This sample has around 92,000 clones, with over 85% found just once. The sequences come from peripheral blood, collected in the first trimester of pregnancy. Every receptor here comes from a female donor with multiple sclerosis, enrolled in a pregnancy study.

The V gene is TRBV19, the J gene TRBJ2-1; 8 bases align to TRBD2. Trimming removed 5 bases from V and 6 bases from J; junction bases left unmatched: 15. This CDR3 contains 17 residues. CDR1 is LNHDA, CDR2 SQIVND, per germline (reference sequence). The CDR3 loop reads CASSLRTGGLDPNEQFF. In DNA form, the CDR3 reads TGTGCCAGTAGTCTACGAACGGGGGGGCTTGATCCCAATGAGCAGTTCTTC.

The CDR3, as DNA: TGTGCCAGCAGCTCACCGGGGACTAGCGGATATACGCAGTATTTT. Translated: CASSSPGTSGYTQYF. This chain connects TRBV7-6 to TRBJ2-3; 11 bases match TRBD2. This CDR3 region has 15 residues. Germline trimming cut 4 bases from V and 7 bases from J; bases unmatched to any gene: 7. Per the germline V gene, CDR1 is SGHVS and CDR2 is FNYEAQ.

V and J are TRBV4-1 and TRBJ2-3, with 12 bases matching TRBD2. The germline V gene encodes CDR1 MGHRA and CDR2 YSYEKL. The CDR3 spans 21 residues. J was trimmed by 3 bases and V by 0 bases; bases with no gene match: 16. As DNA, the CDR3 is TGCGCCAGCAGCCAAGACCTCCCCCTAGCGGGGGGGATAATCCGAACAGATACGCAGTATTTT. This gives the protein CASSQDLPLAGGIIRTDTQYF.

The rearrangement links TRBV9 to TRBJ2-7; TRBD1 aligns across 9 bases. J lost 2 bases, V lost 3 bases, and 6 bases had no gene match. The CDR3 length is 15 residues. The germline V gene has CDR1 SGDLS and CDR2 YYNGEE. The CDR3 DNA is TGTGCCAGCAGCGCCCAAGGGACAGGGCCCTACGAGCAGTACTTC. As protein: CASSAQGTGPYEQYF.

In this sample, this clone turned up once. The rearrangement links TRBV5-8 to TRBJ1-1, with 10 positions matching TRBD1. The CDR3 covers 17 residues. Germline CDR1 SGHTS, CDR2 YDEGEE. V was clipped by 3 bases and J by 0 bases; unmatched bases: 8. CDR3 sequence reads: CASSSRDRGRLNTEAFF. The CDR3 bases are TGTGCCAGCAGCTCACGCGACAGGGGGCGGTTGAACACTGAAGCTTTCTTT.

V usage is TRBV5-1 and J usage is TRBJ2-1; no clear D. Germline V CDR1 and CDR2: SGHRS, YFSETQ. V lost 4 bases, J lost 0 bases, and 11 bases lay in between. CDR3 length equals 15 residues. CDR3 residues: CASSLSSFSYNEQFF. In nucleotides, the CDR3 is TGCGCCAGCAGCCTCTCTAGTTTCTCCTACAATGAGCAGTTCTTC.

The chain couples TRBV10-1 to TRBJ2-7; no firm D call. V was cut by 3 bases and J by 3 bases, with 12 bases left in between. The CDR3 is 14 residues long. Germline values: CDR1 WNHNN, CDR2 SYGVQD (reference sequence). The CDR3 sequence is CASSDRSNVYEQYF. CDR3 nucleotides: TGCGCCAGCAGTGACAGATCGAACGTCTACGAGCAGTACTTC.

This chain uses TRBV10-1 with TRBJ2-2; maybe TRBD2 (5 bases). This CDR3 has 12 residues. V shed 10 bases and J shed 6 bases, with 12 bases lying between them. Germline lookup yields CDR1 WNHNN and CDR2 SYGVQD (reference sequence). CDR3 amino acids: CATQRRPGELFF. CDR3 nucleotide sequence: TGCGCCACTCAGCGGAGGCCCGGGGAGCTGTTTTTT.

The chain recombines TRBV9 with TRBJ2-2; D gene ambiguous. Germline CDR1 and CDR2: SGDLS and YYNGEE. The CDR3 extends over 12 amino acids. Trimming pared 3 bases from V and 4 bases from J, leaving 4 bases between. The CDR3 reads CASSGLTGELFF. The CDR3 DNA reads as TGTGCCAGCAGCGGGCTCACCGGGGAGCTGTTTTTT. Full variable domain (missing parts from reference TRBV9 and TRBJ2-2): DSGVTQTPKHLITATGQRVTLRCSPRSGDLSVYWYQQSLDQGLQFLIQYYNGEERAKGNILERFSAQQFPDLHSELNLSSLELGDSALYFCASSGLTGELFFGEGSRLTVL.

The chain combines TRBV30 with TRBJ2-5; 7 nucleotides match TRBD1. The CDR3 runs 15 residues. Germline CDR1 and CDR2: GTSNPN and SVGIG (reference sequence). The V and J ends lost 1 base and 4 bases, in that order; junction bases with no gene match: 9. The DNA of the CDR3 is TGTGCCTGGAGTGATCGACAGGGCTACGGAGAGACCCAGTACTTC. This encodes CAWSDRQGYGETQYF.